Sequencing of this TCR beta chain was carried out in a study of blood T cell repertoires in COVID-19. Study-level information: The cDNA or gDNA used as material had been derived from T cells, B-cell-depleted T cells, or PBMCs.

Profiling relied on immunoSEQ multiplex PCR, and the TCRdb table lists in-frame clones only, not all of them. In the table there are about 50,000 clones, about 82% of which are singletons. V was trimmed by 3 bases and J by 3 bases, leaving 7 bases between them. The CDR3 covers 13 residues. This chain joins TRBV12-3 or TRBV12-4 and TRBJ2-3; D not resolved. Sequencing was performed on peripheral blood. This sequence originates from a human donor in a cohort sampled during active COVID-19. The CDR3 bases are TGTGCCAGCAGTTTGGCCCAGACAGATACGCAGTATTTT. Translated, it gives CASSLAQTDTQYF.